What follows are 27 T cell receptor beta chains derived from one specimen sequenced in a study of T cell responses to AZD1222 COVID-19 vaccine. Data came from immunoSEQ multiplex PCR; TCRdb stores just in-frame clones and leaves some out. The sample records tens of thousands of clones, approximately 83% being singletons. Sequencing used peripheral blood, obtained on day 0 of AZD1222 vaccination. These receptors all come from an adult in good health.

The J gene is TRBJ1-1, the V gene TRBV19, with D unresolved. Between the trimmed V and J ends, which lost 5 bases and 0 bases, there was a span of 4 bases. CDR3 length: 12 residues. Germline CDR1 LNHDA, CDR2 SQIVND (reference sequence). The CDR3 region is CASSAMNTEAFF. The CDR3 DNA reads as TGTGCCAGTAGTGCGATGAACACTGAAGCTTTCTTT.

The rearrangement joins TRBV5-1 to TRBJ2-1; 8 nucleotides agree with TRBD2. Trimming at V came to 2 bases and at J to 2 bases, leaving 3 bases not matched to a gene. The length of the CDR3 is 15 residues. Germline values: CDR1 SGHRS, CDR2 YFSETQ. The CDR3 DNA follows: TGCGCCAGCAGCTTTCCGCGGGGGGCCTACAATGAGCAGTTCTTC. Its protein is CASSFPRGAYNEQFF.

The chain joins TRBV6-1 to TRBJ2-1; 7 bases line up with TRBD1. The CDR3 runs 17 residues. Germline trimming cut 4 bases from V and 0 bases from J; bases unmatched to any gene: 9. The germline CDR1 and CDR2 sequences are MNHNS and SASEGT. DNA of the CDR3: TGTGCCAGCAGTGCCGCAACGCAGGGGGTCTCCTACAATGAGCAGTTCTTC. Translated, it gives CASSAATQGVSYNEQFF.

The V and J genes are TRBV6-1 and TRBJ1-2; no firm D call. CDR1 is MNHNS and CDR2 is SASEGT in the germline V gene. This CDR3 has 13 residues. V lost 2 bases, J lost 0 bases, and 4 bases lay in between. CDR3 in amino acids: CASSEPPNYGYTF. The CDR3 DNA is TGTGCCAGCAGTGAACCGCCTAACTATGGCTACACCTTC.

The V and J genes are TRBV7-9 and TRBJ1-2, with 7 bases lining up with TRBD1. The V gene end was trimmed by 5 bases and the J gene end by 6 bases; junction bases not matched to a gene: 12. Germline values: CDR1 SEHNR, CDR2 FQNEAQ (reference sequence). The CDR3 consists of 15 residues. The CDR3 loop is CASSRPGQRKDGYTF. Here the CDR3 DNA reads TGTGCCAGCAGCCGCCCGGGACAGAGAAAGGATGGCTACACCTTC.

This clone showed up just once. V usage is TRBV2 and J usage is TRBJ2-3; D might be TRBD2 (6 bases). Deletions cut 1 base from V and 5 bases from J, with 10 bases between. This CDR3 has 14 amino acids. Germline V lookup: CDR1 SNHLY, CDR2 FYNNEI. This chain's CDR3 is CASSEDPSVDTQYF. The CDR3 DNA reads as TGTGCCAGCAGTGAAGATCCTAGCGTAGATACGCAGTATTTT.

Only one count was recorded for this clone. The J gene is TRBJ1-3, the V gene TRBV7-6; TRBD1 is a possible D gene (5 bases). Between the trimmed V and J ends, which lost 5 bases and 0 bases, there was a span of 14 bases. The CDR3 is made up of 16 amino acids. Germline CDR1 is SGHVS and CDR2 is FNYEAQ. The CDR3 here is CASSIGASNSGNTIYF. The CDR3 coding sequence is TGTGCCAGCAGCATAGGGGCCTCCAACTCTGGAAACACCATATATTTT.

The chain is built from TRBV19 and TRBJ2-2; 9 nucleotides align to TRBD1. The germline V gene has CDR1 LNHDA and CDR2 SQIVND (reference sequence). The CDR3 sequence is 14 residues long. The trim removed 6 bases at V and 6 bases at J, leaving 5 bases unmatched. CDR3: CASRDRGFSGELFF. The CDR3 region has the DNA TGTGCCAGTAGGGACAGGGGTTTCTCCGGGGAGCTGTTTTTT.

CDR3 in DNA: TGTGCCAGCAGCCAAGATCCAACAGGGTATGGCTACACCTTC. Amino acid sequence: CASSQDPTGYGYTF. The chain is built from TRBV4-2 and TRBJ1-2, with D possibly being TRBD1 (6 bases). Germline CDR1 is LGHNA and CDR2 is YNFKEQ. The CDR3 has 14 amino acids. The V and J ends lost 0 bases and 5 bases respectively, with 10 bases between them.

This chain joins TRBV20-1 and TRBJ1-2; no reliable D call. Germline CDR1 is DFQATT and CDR2 is SNEGSKA (reference sequence). V was clipped by 1 base and J by 8 bases, with 5 bases between them. CDR3 length: 10 amino acids. The CDR3 nucleotides are TGCAGTGCTAGAGCGAGAGGCTACACCTTC. It codes for CSARARGYTF.

The CDR3 nucleotides read TGTGCCAGTAGTATGCTGGGTTTTACTGGAAACACCATATATTTT. Translating it yields CASSMLGFTGNTIYF. The chain links TRBV19 to TRBJ1-3; D call uncertain. This CDR3 comprises 15 residues. Trimming took 3 bases from V and 2 from J, leaving 11 bases between them. CDR1 and CDR2 from the germline V gene are LNHDA and SQIVND (reference sequence).

This clone was recorded a few times. J is TRBJ1-1 and V is TRBV9; TRBD1 might be the D (5 bases). Looked up from germline, CDR1 is SGDLS and CDR2 is YYNGEE. This CDR3 contains 17 residues. V was cut by 0 bases and J by 1 base, with 16 bases left in between. CDR3 region: CASSVDPRGAGNTEAFF. The CDR3 DNA follows: TGTGCCAGCAGCGTAGATCCAAGGGGCGCGGGGAACACTGAAGCTTTCTTT.

The chain has TRBV2 and TRBJ2-3, with 7 bases fitting TRBD2. Trimming cost V 3 bases and J 4 bases; bases outside gene matches: 10. The CDR3 length is 16 residues. Germline-derived CDR1 and CDR2 are SNHLY and FYNNEI. The CDR3 DNA follows: TGTGCCAGCAGTGATGTCTTGGGGGGGTGGTCAGATACGCAGTATTTT. It specifies CASSDVLGGWSDTQYF. Full variable domain (missing parts from reference TRBV2 and TRBJ2-3): EPEVTQTPSHQVTQMGQEVILRCVPISNHLYFYWYRQILGQKVEFLVSFYNNEISEKSEIFDDQFSVERPDGSNFTLKIRSTKLEDSAMYFCASSDVLGGWSDTQYFGPGTRLTVL.

This clone was seen only once. The gene calls are TRBV10-2 and TRBJ1-6; 11 nucleotides match TRBD1. Germline V CDR1 and CDR2: WSHSY, SAAADI. The V segment lost 8 bases and the J segment 5 bases; nucleotides outside the gene matches: 14. The CDR3 contains 18 residues. The CDR3, as DNA: TGCGCCAGCCGGGGTGGGACAGGGGGGAAGTCGGATAATTCACCCCTCCACTTT. This sequence encodes CASRGGTGGKSDNSPLHF.

This clone was detected only a few times. CDR3 region: CASSNRAHPEAFF. DNA of the CDR3: TGTGCCAGCAGTAACCGGGCCCACCCTGAAGCTTTCTTT. The gene calls are TRBV6-5 and TRBJ1-1; D gene uncertain. In germline, CDR1 is MNHEY, CDR2 SVGAGI. V lost 5 bases and J 6 bases, leaving 13 bases between the germline ends. The CDR3 extends over 13 amino acids.

The V gene is TRBV27, the J gene TRBJ1-3, with 8 bases matching TRBD1. This CDR3 is built from 16 residues. Germline CDR1 and CDR2: MNHEY and SMNVEV (reference sequence). V lost 5 bases, J lost 5 bases, and 11 bases stayed unmatched. The CDR3, as DNA: TGTGCCAGCAGTCCACGGGGTGGGACAGGTCGAAACACCATATATTTT. This gives the protein CASSPRGGTGRNTIYF.

This clone was observed a single time. The chain joins TRBV19 to TRBJ1-5; D uncertain. The germline V gene has CDR1 LNHDA and CDR2 SQIVND (reference sequence). Trimming removed 5 bases at V and 0 bases at J, with 8 bases between. The CDR3 spans 14 residues. CDR3 loop: CASSQASSNQPQHF. The DNA for the CDR3 is TGTGCCAGTAGTCAGGCATCTAGCAATCAGCCCCAGCATTTT.

The chain employs TRBV2 and TRBJ1-1; a weak D match, TRBD1 (6 bases). CDR3 size: 14 residues. Trimming left V 8 bases short and J 0 bases short, with 13 bases between. Germline V gene data show CDR1 as SNHLY and CDR2 as FYNNEI. CDR3 sequence (DNA): TGTGCCAGCTGTTGGCGGACAGTGAACACTGAAGCTTTCTTT. Its translation: CASCWRTVNTEAFF.

The CDR3 region is CASGRNTEAFF. As DNA, the CDR3 is TGTGCGAGTGGACGGAACACTGAAGCTTTCTTT. The chain recombines TRBV6-5 with TRBJ1-1; D is undetermined. Per germline, CDR1 MNHEY and CDR2 SVGAGI. There are 11 residues in the CDR3.

The gene calls are TRBV6-5 and TRBJ1-1; D possibly corresponds to TRBD1 (5 bases). In germline, CDR1 is MNHEY, CDR2 SVGAGI. The CDR3 runs to 13 residues. Trimming shortened V by 6 bases and J by 10 bases, and 18 bases separated the two germline ends. The CDR3 nucleotides are TGTGCCAGCAGGGAGGGGACGGAACAAGCAGCTTTCTTT. This encodes CASREGTEQAAFF.

The chain couples TRBV6-5 to TRBJ1-4; no definite D call. This CDR3 has 11 residues. Germline V CDR1 and CDR2: MNHEY, SVGAGI. Trimming took off 6 bases at V and 8 bases at J, with 7 bases between the two ends. CDR3 sequence: CASRGREKLFF. DNA for the CDR3: TGTGCCAGCAGGGGAAGGGAAAAACTGTTTTTT.

V is TRBV6-5 and J is TRBJ2-5; TRBD1 aligns across 10 bases. Germline CDR1 and CDR2: MNHEY and SVGAGI. This CDR3 is built from 16 residues. After removal of 0 bases from V and 5 bases from J, the junction contained 6 bases not matched to a gene. The CDR3 loop is CASSYSTGGFRETQYF. The CDR3 coding sequence is TGTGCCAGCAGTTACTCGACAGGGGGCTTCCGGGAGACCCAGTACTTC.

The J gene is TRBJ1-4, the V gene TRBV19, with D possibly matching TRBD1 (6 bases). The CDR3 loop spans 13 amino acids. V was pared by 7 bases and J by 8 bases, with 14 bases between. Germline V gene data show CDR1 as LNHDA and CDR2 as SQIVND (reference sequence). The CDR3 here is CASINRASEKLFF. DNA for the CDR3: TGTGCCAGTATCAACAGGGCAAGCGAAAAACTGTTTTTT.

The V gene is TRBV2, the J gene TRBJ2-3, with D uncertain. Germline V CDR1 and CDR2: SNHLY, FYNNEI. V gave up 7 bases and J gave up 0 bases, with 14 bases separating them. The CDR3 loop spans 15 amino acids. In nucleotides, the CDR3 is TGTGCCAGCAACCCTATACAATTAAGCACAGATACGCAGTATTTT. Translated, it gives CASNPIQLSTDTQYF. Combining the CDR3 with reference TRBV2 and TRBJ2-3 gives the whole variable domain EPEVTQTPSHQVTQMGQEVILRCVPISNHLYFYWYRQILGQKVEFLVSFYNNEISEKSEIFDDQFSVERPDGSNFTLKIRSTKLEDSAMYFCASNPIQLSTDTQYFGPGTRLTVL.

This rearrangement joins TRBV9 to TRBJ2-1; TRBD2 matches 12 bases. Trimming removed 0 bases from V and 8 bases from J; junction bases left unmatched: 6. Germline values: CDR1 SGDLS, CDR2 YYNGEE. The CDR3 is 16 amino acids. The CDR3 reads CASSVDLAGGKDEQFF. The CDR3, as DNA: TGTGCCAGCAGCGTAGACCTAGCGGGGGGGAAGGATGAGCAGTTCTTC.

The rearrangement uses TRBV7-2 and TRBJ2-7; 11 bases agree with TRBD1. V lost 5 bases and J lost 6; bases outside the gene matches: 6. Germline-derived CDR1 and CDR2 are SGHTA and FQGNSA. The CDR3 spans 14 residues. The CDR3 loop is CASSPRTGGFEQYF. The CDR3 DNA follows: TGTGCCAGCAGCCCCCGGACAGGGGGCTTCGAGCAGTACTTC.

The sample holds one count of this clone. This rearrangement joins TRBV11-2 to TRBJ1-1; perhaps TRBD1 as D (6 bases). The CDR3 contains 15 residues. Germline CDR1 SGHAT, CDR2 FQNNGV. The V end lost 5 bases, the J end lost 3 bases, and 16 bases lay between the germline ends. The CDR3 loop reads CASSITGSRDTEAFF. The CDR3 region has the DNA TGTGCCAGCAGCATAACAGGGAGTAGGGACACTGAAGCTTTCTTT.